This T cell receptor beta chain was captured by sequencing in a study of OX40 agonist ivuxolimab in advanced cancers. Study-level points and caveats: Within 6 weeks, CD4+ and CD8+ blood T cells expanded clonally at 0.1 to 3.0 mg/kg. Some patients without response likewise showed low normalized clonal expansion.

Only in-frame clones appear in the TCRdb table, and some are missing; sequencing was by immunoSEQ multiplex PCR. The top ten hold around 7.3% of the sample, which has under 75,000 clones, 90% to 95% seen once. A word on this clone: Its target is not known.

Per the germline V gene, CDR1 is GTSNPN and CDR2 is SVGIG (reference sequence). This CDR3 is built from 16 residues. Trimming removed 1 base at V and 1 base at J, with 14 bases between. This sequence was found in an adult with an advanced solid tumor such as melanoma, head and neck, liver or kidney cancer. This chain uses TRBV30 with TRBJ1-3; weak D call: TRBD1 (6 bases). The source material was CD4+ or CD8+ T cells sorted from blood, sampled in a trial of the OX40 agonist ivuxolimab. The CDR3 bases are TGTGCCTGGAGTGACGGGGTAGGGACATCTGGAAACACCATATATTTT. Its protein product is CAWSDGVGTSGNTIYF.